This is a list of T cell receptor beta chains from one sample in a study of human T cells and chemical hapten exposure. A single record per CDR3 protein comes from TCRdb applying MiXCR to the RACE reads. The sample carries 80,000 to 100,000 distinct CDR3 sequences, more than 9% recorded once. The sequencing used whole blood, collected in connection with sensitization to the hapten diphenylcyclopropenone (DPC). The receptors were gathered from a woman between 50 and 59 years old with alopecia areata. Some clones in this sample may be carry-over from other donors' samples. CDR3s include the opening cysteine and the closing phenylalanine or tryptophan. The D gene is left open where the match is weak. Size tells how often a clone was seen (once, few, many) or the class of an expanded clone, and some rows leave it out.

>TRBD1|TRBV5-5|NA|TRBJ2-7
CASSFVPGTVRGSEQYF
TGTGCCAGCAGCTTCGTCCCAGGGACAGTCAGGGGGAGCGAGCAGTACTTC
>TRBD2|TRBV12-3/TRBV12-4|many|TRBJ2-3
CASSTRTSGTDTQYF
TGTGCCAGCAGTACGCGGACTAGCGGCACAGATACGCAGTATTTT
>NA|TRBV20-1|few|TRBJ2-1
CSASPDEAEQFF
TGCAGTGCTAGCCCGGACGAGGCCGAGCAGTTCTTC
>NA|TRBV20-1|many|TRBJ1-3
CSARASGGPPGNTIYF
TGCAGTGCTAGAGCTAGTGGGGGCCCTCCTGGAAACACCATATATTTT
>NA|TRBV21-1|few|TRBJ1-5
CASSICYRGGSNQPQHF
TGTGCCAGCAGCATTTGCTACAGGGGTGGGAGCAATCAGCCCCAGCATTTT
>NA|TRBV28|many|TRBJ2-3
CATSTRGGSTDTQYF
TGTGCCACTTCCACCCGGGGAGGTAGCACAGATACGCAGTATTTT
>NA|TRBV5-4|many|TRBJ2-3
CASSWAKADTQYF
TGTGCCAGCAGCTGGGCCAAGGCAGATACGCAGTATTTT
>NA|TRBV21-1|NA|TRBJ2-2
CAPKEGSSTGELFF
TGTGCCCCGAAGGAGGGAAGCAGCACCGGGGAGCTGTTTTTT
>NA|TRBV6-5|many|TRBJ1-2
CASSRGPDRYGYTF
TGTGCCAGCAGTCGGGGACCGGACCGCTATGGCTACACCTTC
>NA|TRBV7-2|NA|TRBJ1-2
CVSSQAPNPNYGYTF
TGTGTCAGCAGCCAAGCACCGAACCCCAACTATGGCTACACCTTC
>NA|TRBV6-2/TRBV6-3|many|TRBJ2-1
CASSYGAMGRAYNEQFF
TGTGCCAGCAGTTATGGGGCCATGGGGCGGGCCTACAATGAGCAGTTCTTC
>TRBD2|TRBV25-1|many|TRBJ2-1
CASSGALAGVDHNEQFF
TGTGCCAGCAGTGGTGCCTTAGCGGGAGTCGACCACAATGAGCAGTTCTTC
>NA|TRBV20-1|many|TRBJ1-1
CSVTSNTEAFF
TGCAGTGTCACATCGAACACTGAAGCTTTCTTT
>NA|TRBV9|NA|TRBJ2-6
CASSPRGGYTSGANVLTF
TGTGCCAGCAGCCCCCGGGGCGGGTACACCTCTGGGGCCAACGTCCTGACTTTC
>TRBD2|TRBV7-6|NA|TRBJ2-1
CASSSVAGVNNEQFF
TGTGCCAGCAGCTCCGTAGCGGGAGTTAACAATGAGCAGTTCTTC
>NA|TRBV7-2|few|TRBJ1-1
CASRPVSGLMNTEAFF
TGTGCCAGCCGGCCGGTGTCAGGACTTATGAACACTGAAGCTTTCTTT
>NA|TRBV28|few|TRBJ1-2
CASSSNYGYTF
TGTGCCAGCAGTTCGAACTATGGCTACACCTTC
>TRBD1|TRBV3-1|few|TRBJ2-7
CASSQKGTGVYEQYF
TGTGCCAGCAGCCAAAAGGGGACAGGAGTCTACGAGCAGTACTTC
>TRBD2|TRBV20-1|many|TRBJ2-1
CSARESGRGTYNEQFF
TGCAGTGCTAGAGAAAGCGGGAGGGGCACCTACAATGAGCAGTTCTTC
>NA|TRBV7-9|NA|TRBJ1-4
CASSSATGKLFF
TGTGCCAGCAGCTCGGCGACCGGAAAACTGTTTTTT
>NA|TRBV20-1|few|TRBJ1-2
CSARGENYGYTF
TGCAGTGCTAGAGGGGAGAACTATGGCTACACCTTC
>NA|TRBV7-6|NA|TRBJ2-7
CASSLAGPQEQYF
TGTGCCAGCAGCTTAGCGGGCCCCCAAGAGCAGTACTTC
>NA|TRBV30|few|TRBJ2-2
CAWSVYSAGELFF
TGTGCCTGGAGTGTATATTCTGCCGGGGAGCTGTTTTTT
>TRBD2|TRBV7-9|many|TRBJ2-1
CASSSGLGLNNEQFF
TGTGCCAGCAGCTCAGGACTAGGGTTGAACAATGAGCAGTTCTTC
>NA|TRBV6-2/TRBV6-3|NA|TRBJ2-5
CASRTTGRGETQYF
TGTGCCAGCAGAACAACAGGGAGAGGCGAGACCCAGTACTTC
>NA|TRBV7-8|many|TRBJ1-2
CASSLAEGEFYTF
TGTGCCAGCAGCTTAGCGGAGGGGGAGTTTTACACCTTC
>NA|TRBV28|few|TRBJ2-1
CASSFSLSGGGGHNEQFF
TGTGCCAGCAGTTTTTCTTTATCTGGAGGGGGCGGCCACAATGAGCAGTTCTTC
>NA|TRBV5-1|few|TRBJ2-6
CASSLVQGGANVLTF
TGCGCCAGCAGCTTGGTCCAGGGTGGGGCCAACGTCCTGACTTTC
>NA|TRBV27|few|TRBJ2-1
CASNGPGDSYNEQFF
TGTGCCAGCAACGGGCCAGGCGACTCCTACAATGAGCAGTTCTTC
>NA|TRBV20-1|many|TRBJ2-3
CSGGAGGTDTQYF
TGCAGCGGGGGCGCCGGGGGCACAGATACGCAGTATTTT
>NA|TRBV11-2|NA|TRBJ2-3
CASSFLTAWDTQYF
TGTGCCAGCAGCTTCCTTACCGCTTGGGATACGCAGTATTTT
>NA|TRBV7-6|many|TRBJ2-1
CASSLKGRTLDYNEQFF
TGTGCCAGCAGCTTAAAGGGACGGACACTCGATTACAATGAGCAGTTCTTC
>NA|TRBV7-2|many|TRBJ2-1
CASSLVSVQGTHEQFF
TGTGCCAGCAGCTTAGTATCTGTCCAGGGTACCCATGAGCAGTTCTTC
>TRBD1|TRBV14|few|TRBJ2-2
CASSQARGRSAGRWNTGELFF
TGTGCCAGCAGCCAAGCCAGGGGGCGTTCGGCCGGGAGATGGAACACCGGGGAGCTGTTTTTT
>NA|TRBV12-3/TRBV12-4|few|TRBJ1-6
CASSFGERIGTLHF
TGTGCCAGCAGTTTCGGGGAGCGGATTGGGACCCTCCACTTT
>NA|TRBV11-2|NA|TRBJ2-3
CASSYRETDYTSTDTQYF
TGTGCCAGCAGCTACCGGGAAACAGATTACACTAGCACAGATACGCAGTATTTT
>TRBD1|TRBV18|many|TRBJ1-5
CASSLTRDSSNQPQHF
TGTGCCAGCTCACTCACCCGGGACAGTAGCAATCAGCCCCAGCATTTT
>NA|TRBV6-5|many|TRBJ2-5
CASSRGQETQYF
TGTGCCAGCAGTCGGGGGCAAGAGACCCAGTACTTC
>TRBD2|TRBV12-3/TRBV12-4|few|TRBJ2-3
CASSSKYPGLAGGDTQYF
TGTGCCAGCAGTTCCAAATATCCGGGACTAGCGGGAGGAGATACGCAGTATTTT
>NA|TRBV6-1|NA|TRBJ2-1
CASTRTGHEQFF
TGTGCCAGCACCCGAACGGGCCATGAGCAGTTCTTC
>NA|TRBV7-9|many|TRBJ1-2
CASSLSDKNGYTF
TGTGCCAGCAGCTTGAGCGACAAAAATGGCTACACCTTC
>NA|TRBV6-1|NA|TRBJ2-4
CASRQDVAKNIQYF
TGTGCCAGCAGACAAGACGTAGCCAAAAACATTCAGTACTTC
>TRBD2|TRBV5-1|many|TRBJ2-1
CASSRGGTSGDNEQFF
TGCGCCAGCAGCCGAGGGGGGACTAGCGGTGACAATGAGCAGTTCTTC
>NA|TRBV6-6|few|TRBJ1-6
CASSRAPGRDNSPLHF
TGTGCCAGCAGCCGTGCGCCGGGGAGAGATAATTCACCCCTCCACTTT
>NA|TRBV5-1|many|TRBJ2-7
CASSAQVGYEQYF
TGCGCCAGCAGTGCCCAGGTTGGGTACGAGCAGTACTTC
>TRBD2|TRBV14|few|TRBJ2-1
CASSQISGSSYNEQFF
TGTGCCAGCAGCCAGATTAGCGGGAGCTCCTACAATGAGCAGTTCTTC
>NA|TRBV28|few|TRBJ2-1
CASSLFVYRKGHNEQFF
TGTGCCAGCAGTTTATTTGTGTACAGGAAGGGACACAATGAGCAGTTCTTC
>NA|TRBV7-9|NA|TRBJ1-3
CASTNRLRPSSGNTIYF
TGTGCCAGCACGAACAGACTCAGGCCGAGCTCTGGAAACACCATATATTTT
>TRBD2|TRBV12-3/TRBV12-4|NA|TRBJ2-7
CASNTSGLYGEQYF
TGTGCCAGCAACACTAGCGGTCTCTATGGGGAGCAGTACTTC
>NA|TRBV28|NA|TRBJ2-7
CATGGALPSYEQYF
TGTGCCACTGGGGGAGCTTTACCCTCCTACGAGCAGTACTTC
>NA|TRBV7-9|many|TRBJ1-1
CASSFGGLPTEAFF
TGTGCCAGCAGCTTCGGGGGGCTGCCCACTGAAGCTTTCTTT